Included here is one TCR beta chain sequence, with context. The data derive from a study of cytomegalovirus exposure and HLA in healthy donors. The CDR3 length is 17 residues. Germline lookup yields CDR1 SGDLS and CDR2 YYNGEE. V shed 0 bases, J shed 2 bases, and the junction held 9 bases outside the gene matches. PCR was performed using 60 Vbeta and 13 Jbeta primers. The data were produced by immunoSEQ multiplex PCR, yet TCRdb's version contains in-frame clones alone and is incomplete. The sample carries about 200,000 clones, around four fifths recorded once. V usage is TRBV9 and J usage is TRBJ2-3, with TRBD2 matching 7 bases. Sequencing was done on a sample of PBMCs. This clonotype originated in a woman aged 40 to 49 in good health and CMV-seronegative. CDR3 sequence: CASSVGFGGGSTDTQYF. DNA of the CDR3: TGTGCCAGCAGCGTAGGGTTCGGCGGGGGATCCACAGATACGCAGTATTTT.